These 7 T cell receptor beta chains were all obtained from the same sample, sequenced in a study of OX40 agonist ivuxolimab in advanced cancers. TCRdb keeps only in-frame clones here, not all; method: immunoSEQ multiplex PCR. Counted here are approximately 84,000 clones, approximately 94% occurring once; the ten biggest clones make up approximately 2.4%. The material sequenced was CD4+ or CD8+ T cells sorted from blood, taken in a trial of the OX40 agonist ivuxolimab. The source of these receptors is an adult with an advanced solid tumor such as melanoma, head and neck, liver or kidney cancer.

This sequence joins TRBV4-3 and TRBJ1-2; D not certain. V shed 1 base and J shed 2 bases, with 11 bases lying between them. CDR3 length: 15 residues. CDR1 is LGHNA and CDR2 is YSLEER in the germline V gene. Here the CDR3 DNA reads TGCGCCAGCAGCCAAGCTCGGTCTCTCAACTATGGCTACACCTTC. Amino acid sequence: CASSQARSLNYGYTF.

In DNA form, the CDR3 reads TGTGCCAGCAGCCCCGGGCCTCACTACGAGCAGTACTTC. Its translation is CASSPGPHYEQYF. V gene TRBV14 combines with J gene TRBJ2-7, with D uncertain. This CDR3 has 13 amino acids. Germline V gives CDR1 SGHDN, CDR2 FVKESK. V lost 4 bases to trimming and J lost 3 bases, with 10 bases between them.

The V gene is TRBV19, the J gene TRBJ1-1; maybe TRBD1 (5 bases). Trimming stripped 1 base from V and 5 bases from J, with 11 bases between. The germline CDR1 and CDR2 sequences are LNHDA and SQIVND (reference sequence). This CDR3 region has 14 residues. DNA of the CDR3: TGTGCCAGTAGTATAGTTGCAGGGAGGACTGAAGCTTTCTTT. This gives the protein CASSIVAGRTEAFF.

The chain has TRBV27 and TRBJ2-5, with 8 positions matching TRBD1. The CDR3 runs to 14 residues. With 6 bases clipped from V and 7 bases from J, the junction kept 10 bases outside the gene matches. Per germline, CDR1 MNHEY and CDR2 SMNVEV (reference sequence). The CDR3 protein is CASSPGQAVGTQYF. The CDR3 DNA follows: TGTGCCAGCAGCCCGGGACAGGCGGTGGGGACCCAGTACTTC.

The J gene is TRBJ1-2, the V gene TRBV7-8; no reliable D call. CDR1 is SGHVS and CDR2 is FQNEAQ in the germline V gene. This CDR3 is 15 amino acids long. V shed 5 bases and J shed 0 bases, with 13 bases lying between them. The CDR3 DNA sequence: TGTGCCAGCAGCCCCCCCGGGAGGGCTAACTATGGCTACACCTTC. It codes for CASSPPGRANYGYTF.

This clone showed up just once. J is TRBJ1-2 and V is TRBV5-6, with D perhaps TRBD1 (6 bases). The ends were cut back, 3 bases at V and 5 bases at J, with 23 bases in the middle. Germline V gives CDR1 SGHDT, CDR2 YYEEEE. The CDR3 length is 17 residues. CDR3: CASSYSFFRDMVYGYTF. The CDR3 region has the DNA TGTGCCAGCAGCTATTCTTTTTTCCGGGACATGGTTTATGGCTACACCTTC.

J is TRBJ2-3 and V is TRBV10-1; 7 bases are a match to TRBD1. The CDR3 is made up of 13 amino acids. The J segment lost 6 bases and the V segment lost 6 bases, leaving 6 bases of the junction unmatched. Germline values: CDR1 WNHNN, CDR2 SYGVQD (reference sequence). The CDR3 sequence is CASRDRVGDTQYF. CDR3 DNA: TGCGCCAGCAGAGACAGGGTGGGGGATACGCAGTATTTT.